This T cell receptor beta chain originates from a study of blood T cells in healthy people across ages. Study-wide points: When set beside aged donors, long-lived donors presented more naive CD4+ cells and higher diversity.

Only a few counts were recorded for this clonotype. Its antigen is unidentified. A second PCR, run for roughly 6 to 11 cycles, used a sample-barcoded 5' primer plus a J-beta primer mix. TCRdb re-analysed the 5' RACE reads in MiXCR, keeping a single row per CDR3 protein. The profile shows 600,000 to 1,000,000 distinct CDR3 sequences, 20% to 30% of them singletons. Germline CDR1 reads LGHNA; CDR2 reads YSLEER. The CDR3 runs to 15 residues. Deletions cut 8 bases from V and 4 bases from J, with 17 bases between. The same sample was also used in a study of T cells of mothers and their children.

The chain is built from TRBV4-3 and TRBJ2-2, with D possibly matching TRBD2 (7 bases). Sequencing input: blood. This receptor was identified in a boy between 10 and 17 years old in good health. CDR3 region: CASSSVGGATGELFF. Here the CDR3 DNA reads TGCGCCAGCTCTTCTGTGGGGGGGGCCACCGGGGAGCTGTTTTTT.